A selection of T cell receptor beta chains follows, all from one sample in a study of vaccination effects on CD4 cells after COVID-19. No cognate antigen is known for these TCRs. Sequencing was performed with immunoSEQ multiplex PCR; in TCRdb, only in-frame clones are kept and a portion is missing. The sample lists tens of thousands of clones; roughly 81% were seen once. The specimen comprised CD4+ T cells from PBMCs cultured without peptide, sampled after COVID-19 vaccination. The receptors stem from a human donor who received a COVID-19 vaccine. Both conserved end residues are part of each CDR3. A D gene is named only where the DNA matches it firmly. For some rows the clone size is stated as once, few or many, or as a class when expanded; others skip it.

v_call: TRBV18; j_call: TRBJ1-1; d_call: -; clone_size: -; cdr3_nt: TGTGCCAGCTCACCCTTTTCGAGGGACACTGAAGCTTTCTTT; cdr3_aa: CASSPFSRDTEAFF
v_call: TRBV29-1; j_call: TRBJ2-3; d_call: -; clone_size: once; cdr3_nt: TGCAGCTTGTGGGCCAGGGCTCCAGATACGCAGTATTTT; cdr3_aa: CSLWARAPDTQYF
v_call: TRBV6-6; j_call: TRBJ1-2; d_call: -; clone_size: -; cdr3_nt: TGTGCCAGCAACCCTAGTCGGGGGGCCGACTATGGCTACACCTTC; cdr3_aa: CASNPSRGADYGYTF
v_call: TRBV25-1; j_call: TRBJ2-5; d_call: -; clone_size: few; cdr3_nt: TGTGCCAGCAGTGAATCCGGGTACCAAGAGACCCAGTACTTC; cdr3_aa: CASSESGYQETQYF
v_call: TRBV5-1; j_call: TRBJ2-3; d_call: -; clone_size: -; cdr3_nt: TGCGCCAGCAGCCCGTCCCCGGGCACAGATACGCAGTATTTT; cdr3_aa: CASSPSPGTDTQYF
v_call: TRBV19; j_call: TRBJ1-4; d_call: -; clone_size: -; cdr3_nt: TGTGCCAGTAGTATATTACTCGGGCCCGCAACTAATGAAAAACTGTTTTTT; cdr3_aa: CASSILLGPATNEKLFF
v_call: TRBV10-3; j_call: TRBJ2-4; d_call: -; clone_size: -; cdr3_nt: TGTGCCATCAGTGAGTGGGGGGCCGTCCAGTACTTC; cdr3_aa: CAISEWGAVQYF
v_call: TRBV19; j_call: TRBJ1-2; d_call: TRBD1; clone_size: few; cdr3_nt: TGTGCCAGTGCACAGGGGGCCAGCTATGGCTACACCTTC; cdr3_aa: CASAQGASYGYTF
v_call: TRBV4-1; j_call: TRBJ1-3; d_call: -; clone_size: few; cdr3_nt: TGCGCCAGCAGCCAAGTTGAGGGAAGCTCTGGAAACACCATATATTTT; cdr3_aa: CASSQVEGSSGNTIYF
v_call: TRBV5-1; j_call: TRBJ2-6; d_call: TRBD2; clone_size: -; cdr3_nt: TGCGCCAGCAGCCCAGCTTCGGGACTAGGGACCGGGGCCAACGTCCTGACTTTC; cdr3_aa: CASSPASGLGTGANVLTF
v_call: TRBV24-1; j_call: TRBJ1-5; d_call: -; clone_size: -; cdr3_nt: TGTGCCACCAGTGATCCAAAGGGTGGAGGTCAGCCCCAGCATTTT; cdr3_aa: CATSDPKGGGQPQHF
v_call: TRBV30; j_call: TRBJ1-5; d_call: -; clone_size: -; cdr3_nt: TGTGCCTGGAGTGACCGCGATCAGCCCCAGCATTTT; cdr3_aa: CAWSDRDQPQHF
v_call: TRBV29-1; j_call: TRBJ2-4; d_call: TRBD2; clone_size: -; cdr3_nt: TGCAGCGTTGCCGGGAGGTTCGTGGACATTCAGTACTTC; cdr3_aa: CSVAGRFVDIQYF
v_call: TRBV19; j_call: TRBJ2-2; d_call: -; clone_size: -; cdr3_nt: TGTGCCAGTAGTTTGTTGTCGGGCACCGGGGAGCTGTTTTTT; cdr3_aa: CASSLLSGTGELFF
v_call: TRBV5-4; j_call: TRBJ1-6; d_call: -; clone_size: -; cdr3_nt: TGTGCCAGCAGCTTTGCAGGTCGATCCCTCCACTTT; cdr3_aa: CASSFAGRSLHF
v_call: TRBV3-1/TRBV3-2; j_call: TRBJ1-5; d_call: -; clone_size: -; cdr3_nt: TGTGCCAGCAGCCGGCAGGGAGGGCAGCCCCAGCATTTT; cdr3_aa: CASSRQGGQPQHF
v_call: TRBV6-1; j_call: TRBJ1-5; d_call: -; clone_size: -; cdr3_nt: TGTGCCAGCAGTGAAGAGAACAGAGGGTACAATCAGCCCCAGCATTTT; cdr3_aa: CASSEENRGYNQPQHF
v_call: TRBV5-4; j_call: TRBJ2-3; d_call: -; clone_size: few; cdr3_nt: TGTGCCAGCAGCCGCAGGGGAGGAGATACGCAGTATTTT; cdr3_aa: CASSRRGGDTQYF
v_call: TRBV27; j_call: TRBJ1-2; d_call: -; clone_size: -; cdr3_nt: TGTGCCAGCAGTTTATACCCAAGCAGGGTAAACTATGGCTACACCTTC; cdr3_aa: CASSLYPSRVNYGYTF
v_call: TRBV28; j_call: TRBJ1-2; d_call: -; clone_size: once; cdr3_nt: TGTGCCAGCATCCCGGAACGGGACTATGGCTACACCTTC; cdr3_aa: CASIPERDYGYTF
v_call: TRBV7-8; j_call: TRBJ2-2; d_call: TRBD1; clone_size: few; cdr3_nt: TGTGCCAGCAGCCCCGCAGGGGGCGGTAACACCGGGGAGCTGTTTTTT; cdr3_aa: CASSPAGGGNTGELFF
v_call: TRBV9; j_call: TRBJ1-6; d_call: -; clone_size: -; cdr3_nt: TGTGCCAGCAGCGTAGAGTATGGGGCAGGTTCACCCCTCCACTTT; cdr3_aa: CASSVEYGAGSPLHF
v_call: TRBV7-2; j_call: TRBJ1-3; d_call: -; clone_size: -; cdr3_nt: TGTGCCAGCAGCCGGGGGGTTGGAAACACCATATATTTT; cdr3_aa: CASSRGVGNTIYF
v_call: TRBV7-9; j_call: TRBJ1-5; d_call: -; clone_size: few; cdr3_nt: TGTGCCAGCAGCCCGTTGGCGAGACGGTACAATCAGCCCCAGCATTTT; cdr3_aa: CASSPLARRYNQPQHF
v_call: TRBV6-2/TRBV6-3; j_call: TRBJ1-5; d_call: -; clone_size: -; cdr3_nt: TGTGCCAGCAGGTACAGATATCAGCCCCAGCATTTT; cdr3_aa: CASRYRYQPQHF
v_call: TRBV9; j_call: TRBJ1-2; d_call: -; clone_size: -; cdr3_nt: TGTGCCAGCAGCGTAGATCCGGGGAGCTATGGCTACACCTTC; cdr3_aa: CASSVDPGSYGYTF
v_call: TRBV27; j_call: TRBJ2-5; d_call: TRBD1; clone_size: -; cdr3_nt: TGTGCCAGCAGTTCTAAGGCCCTTATCCGCACAGGGGGAGTGGAGACCCAGTACTTC; cdr3_aa: CASSSKALIRTGGVETQYF
v_call: TRBV6-2/TRBV6-3; j_call: TRBJ1-1; d_call: -; clone_size: -; cdr3_nt: TGTGCCAGCAGTGTCGGACGGGAAGCTTTCTTT; cdr3_aa: CASSVGREAFF
v_call: TRBV7-3; j_call: TRBJ1-1; d_call: TRBD1; clone_size: -; cdr3_nt: TGTGCCAGCAGCTTAGGGTCAGGGGGCAGCGCTGAAGCTTTCTTT; cdr3_aa: CASSLGSGGSAEAFF
v_call: TRBV5-1; j_call: TRBJ1-4; d_call: TRBD1; clone_size: -; cdr3_nt: TGCGCCAGCAGCTTTGACAGGGTTGGAACTAATGAAAAACTGTTTTTT; cdr3_aa: CASSFDRVGTNEKLFF
v_call: TRBV4-3; j_call: TRBJ2-4; d_call: TRBD2; clone_size: -; cdr3_nt: TGCGCCAGCAGCCCGCTAGCGGGGGGCCCTAGTGGCATTCAGTACTTC; cdr3_aa: CASSPLAGGPSGIQYF
v_call: TRBV30; j_call: TRBJ1-6; d_call: TRBD1; clone_size: -; cdr3_nt: TGTGCCTGGACGGGACAGCTTAATTCACCCCTCCACTTT; cdr3_aa: CAWTGQLNSPLHF
v_call: TRBV5-1; j_call: TRBJ2-5; d_call: TRBD1; clone_size: -; cdr3_nt: TGCGCCAGCAGCTTGGTTCCGGGACAGGGGTATAGTCGCCAAGAGACCCAGTACTTC; cdr3_aa: CASSLVPGQGYSRQETQYF
v_call: TRBV5-1; j_call: TRBJ2-3; d_call: TRBD2; clone_size: once; cdr3_nt: TGCGCCAGCAGCTCCCTAGGACTAGCGGGGGGAAACACAGATACGCAGTATTTT; cdr3_aa: CASSSLGLAGGNTDTQYF
v_call: TRBV6-1; j_call: TRBJ1-1; d_call: -; clone_size: -; cdr3_nt: TGTGCCAGCAGTGAATCACAGGGTAGGGGTGAAGCTTTCTTT; cdr3_aa: CASSESQGRGEAFF
v_call: TRBV10-1; j_call: TRBJ2-3; d_call: -; clone_size: -; cdr3_nt: TGCGCCAGCAGTGAACCCGGGTGGACAGATACGCAGTATTTT; cdr3_aa: CASSEPGWTDTQYF
v_call: TRBV4-1; j_call: TRBJ2-1; d_call: -; clone_size: -; cdr3_nt: TGCGCCAGCAGCCAAGGAGGGGGTCTTGGCTACAATGAGCAGTTCTTC; cdr3_aa: CASSQGGGLGYNEQFF
v_call: TRBV6-5; j_call: TRBJ1-2; d_call: -; clone_size: once; cdr3_nt: TGTGCCAGCAGTTACCGTGGGTATGGCTACACCTTC; cdr3_aa: CASSYRGYGYTF
v_call: TRBV7-3; j_call: TRBJ2-2; d_call: -; clone_size: -; cdr3_nt: TGTGCCAGCAGACTAAGGGACCAGGTTGGGGAGCTGTTTTTT; cdr3_aa: CASRLRDQVGELFF
v_call: TRBV6-5; j_call: TRBJ1-3; d_call: -; clone_size: -; cdr3_nt: TGTGCCAGTGGGAGCTCTGGAAACACCATATATTTT; cdr3_aa: CASGSSGNTIYF
v_call: TRBV6-5; j_call: TRBJ1-6; d_call: -; clone_size: once; cdr3_nt: TGTGCCAGCTTGGAAGCAGTTTATGTTGATTCACCCCTCCACTTT; cdr3_aa: CASLEAVYVDSPLHF
v_call: TRBV6-5; j_call: TRBJ1-4; d_call: TRBD1; clone_size: -; cdr3_nt: TGTGCCAGCAGCGACCAAACAGGGGGGGACGAAAAACTGTTTTTT; cdr3_aa: CASSDQTGGDEKLFF
v_call: TRBV5-1; j_call: TRBJ1-1; d_call: -; clone_size: -; cdr3_nt: TGCGCCAGCAGCTTAACAACAGCTATGAACACTGAAGCTTTCTTT; cdr3_aa: CASSLTTAMNTEAFF
v_call: TRBV7-9; j_call: TRBJ1-6; d_call: TRBD1; clone_size: -; cdr3_nt: TGTGCCAGCAGCTTGGACAGGAGATATAATTCACCCCTCCACTTT; cdr3_aa: CASSLDRRYNSPLHF
v_call: TRBV20-1; j_call: TRBJ2-1; d_call: TRBD2; clone_size: -; cdr3_nt: TGCAGTGCTAGTTTGGCGGGGGTGGGTGAGCAGTTCTTC; cdr3_aa: CSASLAGVGEQFF
v_call: TRBV5-1; j_call: TRBJ1-5; d_call: -; clone_size: -; cdr3_nt: TGCGCCAGCAGCTTTAAACAGGGTGATCAGCCCCAGCATTTT; cdr3_aa: CASSFKQGDQPQHF